The clone carrying this TCR beta chain was counted many times. As yet, its antigen is unknown. TCRdb processed the reads anew with MiXCR; each CDR3 protein has one entry. Among around 310,000 distinct CDR3 sequences, 25% to 30% were seen once, and the ten largest hold around 18%. These data come from a study of T cell repertoires in cytomegalovirus infection. Study-level results: HLA-C-restricted CMV clonotypes gave the most frequent clonotype in two of eight donors.

The length of the CDR3 is 15 residues. V lost 1 base and J 2 bases, leaving 9 bases between the germline ends. Germline V lookup: CDR1 SGHTA, CDR2 FQGNSA. The clonotype originates from a human donor in good health (CMV status not recorded). Some clones in this sample may be carry-over from other donors' samples. The gene calls are TRBV7-2 and TRBJ1-5; D is unresolved. The sequences come from cultured PBMCs, collected from culture after CMV antigen stimulation. The CDR3 bases are TGTGCCAGCAGCTTAGGTTGGGCAGGCAATCAGCCCCAGCATTTT. Its protein is CASSLGWAGNQPQHF.